These 16 T cell receptor beta chains share one sample of origin, sequenced in a study of T-cell reconstitution after alpha-beta-depleted transplantation in children (TCRdb year 2016). Libraries were made using PCR. Sequencing was performed on an Illumina HiSeq 2500. TCR libraries were prepared with molecular barcoding, using unique molecular identifiers to normalize TCRbeta repertoire quantification. The public sequencing data were trimmed at Q25 with fastp and processed into clonotypes with MiXCR by TCRdb, which kept only in-frame beta chains. Here each entry gathers all rows of one CDR3 protein and keeps the most common genes and DNA. In all, the sample holds about 400,000 distinct CDR3 sequences, and 20% of those were seen once. The ten biggest clones cover around 4% of the sample. This specimen was PBMCs from the stem cell graft donor, taken from the stem cell graft. These TCRs come from a human donor who donated a stem cell graft to a child with acute myeloid leukemia.

This clonotype was detected only a few times. CDR3 residues: CASSEGGEVRAFF. CDR3 DNA sequence: TGCGCCAGCAGTGAAGGAGGGGAGGTAAGAGCTTTCTTT. The rearrangement joins TRBV10-1 to TRBJ1-1; D possibly corresponds to TRBD1 (5 bases). From germline, CDR1 is WNHNN and CDR2 SYGVQD (reference sequence). This CDR3 comprises 13 residues. The germline V and J ends were trimmed by 3 bases and 10 bases, with 15 bases remaining between them.

This chain uses TRBV27 with TRBJ2-6; D may match TRBD1 or TRBD2 (5 bases each). This CDR3 contains 16 residues. V shed 2 bases and J shed 4 bases, with 12 bases lying between them. CDR1 is MNHEY, CDR2 SMNVEV, per germline (reference sequence). The CDR3 nucleotides read TGTGCCAGCAGTTTACGATGGGGGTACGGGGCCAACGTCCTGACTTTC. This translates into CASSLRWGYGANVLTF. Full variable domain (outside the CDR3, taken from reference TRBV27 and TRBJ2-6): EAQVTQNPRYLITVTGKKLTVTCSQNMNHEYMSWYRQDPGLGLRQIYYSMNVEVTDKGDVPEGYKVSRKEKRNFPLILESPSPNQTSLYFCASSLRWGYGANVLTFGAGSRLTVL.

The V call is TRBV2, the J call TRBJ2-5; 10 bases are shared with TRBD1. Germline V gene lookup returns CDR1 SNHLY and CDR2 FYNNEI. The CDR3 spans 14 residues. V dropped 9 bases and J dropped 5; count of bases not matched to a gene: 9. DNA for the CDR3: TGTGCCAGTAGGTCCGGGACAGGGGATGAGACCCAGTACTTC. Protein product: CASRSGTGDETQYF.

The sample holds many counts of this clonotype. The chain employs TRBV6-8 and TRBJ2-1, with 12 positions matching TRBD2. V shed 2 bases and J 8 bases; nucleotides not matched to a gene: 4. This CDR3 comprises 15 residues. From germline, CDR1 is MNHGY and CDR2 SAAAGT. CDR3 DNA: TGTGCCAGCAGTTACGGGACTAGCGGGCCCTATGAGCAGTTCTTC. The encoded protein is CASSYGTSGPYEQFF.

J is TRBJ2-5 and V is TRBV7-2; D ambiguous. Germline V gene data show CDR1 as SGHTA and CDR2 as FQGNSA. V lost 5 bases and J 1 base, leaving 11 bases between the germline ends. CDR3 length: 14 amino acids. CDR3 amino acids: CASSRYNSQETQYF. CDR3 nucleotides: TGTGCCAGCAGCCGTTATAACAGCCAAGAGACCCAGTACTTC.

This clonotype has just a few counts. This CDR3 reads CASSASGTVYEQYF. CDR3 bases: TGTGCCAGCAGCGCTAGCGGGACAGTCTACGAGCAGTACTTC. The J gene is TRBJ2-7, the V gene TRBV7-2; 9 nucleotides agree with TRBD2. Germline CDR1 is SGHTA and CDR2 is FQGNSA. The CDR3 has 14 amino acids. V was clipped by 5 bases and J by 3 bases; unmatched bases: 5.

This chain joins TRBV25-1 and TRBJ1-6; 11 bases line up with TRBD1. Germline V CDR1 and CDR2: MGHDK, SYGVNS. With V trimmed by 9 bases and J by 8 bases, 6 bases remained unmatched. The CDR3 contains 14 residues. The CDR3 loop is CASIGQGAHSPLHF. Written as DNA, the CDR3 is TGTGCCAGTATCGGACAGGGGGCTCATTCACCCCTCCACTTT.

This clonotype appeared a single time. The chain recombines TRBV25-1 with TRBJ1-2; D uncertain. Between the trimmed V and J ends, which lost 4 bases and 4 bases, there was a span of 10 bases. There are 13 residues in the CDR3. Germline V lookup: CDR1 MGHDK, CDR2 SYGVNS. CDR3 sequence: CASSVPEGYGYTF. Written as DNA, the CDR3 is TGTGCCAGCAGTGTTCCAGAGGGCTATGGCTACACCTTC.

This clonotype was seen ten or more times. The chain couples TRBV25-1 to TRBJ2-7; 9 bases are a match to TRBD1. Trimming took 4 bases from V and 0 from J; bases not matched to a gene: 7. Germline V lookup: CDR1 MGHDK, CDR2 SYGVNS. The CDR3 totals 16 residues. CDR3 region: CASSVTWTGDSYEQYF. The DNA for the CDR3 is TGTGCCAGCAGTGTTACTTGGACAGGGGACTCCTACGAGCAGTACTTC.

This clonotype was detected ten times or more. The chain carries TRBV20-1 and TRBJ2-3, with unresolved D. V lost 7 bases and J 4 bases, leaving 18 bases between the germline ends. The length of the CDR3 is 14 residues. CDR1 and CDR2 (germline): DFQATT, SNEGSKA (reference sequence). The DNA of the CDR3 is TGCAGTGGTGGGCTAGTCGGCTTCGCAGATACGCAGTATTTT. Translated, it gives CSGGLVGFADTQYF.

This clonotype has ten or more counts. The V call is TRBV28, the J call TRBJ2-5; TRBD1 agrees at 9 bases. The CDR3 loop spans 15 amino acids. The ends lost 3 bases at V and 5 bases at J; junction bases unmatched: 7. Germline CDR1 and CDR2: MDHEN and SYDVKM. This CDR3 is CASSFATGGRETQYF. The CDR3 region has the DNA TGTGCCAGCAGTTTCGCGACAGGGGGACGGGAGACCCAGTACTTC.

The chain joins TRBV2 to TRBJ2-1; a possible D gene is TRBD2 (5 bases). V lost 4 bases and J 0 bases, leaving 10 bases between the germline ends. CDR1 and CDR2 from the germline V gene are SNHLY and FYNNEI. The CDR3 contains 15 residues. CDR3 region: CASSALASSYNEQFF. CDR3 DNA sequence: TGTGCCAGCAGTGCCCTAGCCAGCTCCTACAATGAGCAGTTCTTC.

In regard to this clonotype: This may come from a read error, since a much larger clone is one base off. The genes are TRBV29-1 and TRBJ1-2, with D uncertain. Looked up from germline, CDR1 is SQVTM and CDR2 is ANQGSEA. CDR3 size: 11 residues. With 6 bases removed from V and 6 bases from J, the gap between germline ends came to 11 bases. CDR3 bases: TGCAGCGTGGTGTGGGCAAATGGCTACACCTTC. Encoded protein: CSVVWANGYTF. Combining the CDR3 with reference TRBV29-1 and TRBJ1-2 gives the whole variable domain SAVISQKPSRDICQRGTSLTIQCQVDSQVTMMFWYRQQPGQSLTLIATANQGSEATYESGFVIDKFPISRPNLTFSTLTVSNMSPEDSSIYLCSVVWANGYTFGSGTRLTVV.

This clonotype appeared a few times. CDR3 in DNA: TGTGCCAGCAACCTATGGACAGGGAGAAACGAGCAGTACTTC. It translates to CASNLWTGRNEQYF. The gene calls are TRBV11-2 and TRBJ2-7; 8 bases fit TRBD1. The germline V gene has CDR1 SGHAT and CDR2 FQNNGV. The CDR3 has 14 amino acids. V lost 7 bases to trimming and J lost 5 bases; unmatched junction nucleotides: 10.

This clonotype has only a few counts. The V call is TRBV4-1, the J call TRBJ2-6, with D perhaps matching TRBD2 (6 bases). CDR1 is MGHRA, CDR2 YSYEKL, per germline. This CDR3 is built from 17 residues. The V and J ends lost 3 bases and 2 bases respectively, with 14 bases between them. The CDR3 DNA is TGCGCCAGCAGCCAGGAGGGGCTGGGAACTGGGGCCAACGTCCTGACTTTC. It encodes CASSQEGLGTGANVLTF.

The chain links TRBV5-1 to TRBJ2-3; weak D call: TRBD1 (5 bases). In germline, CDR1 is SGHRS, CDR2 YFSETQ. V was shortened by 4 bases and J by 6 bases, with 24 bases between the two germline ends. CDR3 length: 17 residues. The CDR3 region has the DNA TGCGCCAGCAGCCCTGGGTGGGGCACAGGCCGGTCTGATACGCAGTATTTT. The encoded protein is CASSPGWGTGRSDTQYF.